The rows below give T cell receptor beta chains drawn from one sample of a study of blood T cell repertoires in COVID-19. Libraries were prepared by immunoSEQ multiplex PCR; TCRdb keeps only in-frame clonotypes and omits some of them. Among about 130,000 clones, approximately 80% were seen once, and the ten largest hold around 4%. Input material: peripheral blood. All receptors come from a woman aged 50 to 65 with acute or convalescent COVID-19. Both conserved end residues are part of each CDR3. The order of the fields is D gene, V gene, clone size, J gene, CDR3 protein, CDR3 DNA. D genes are given only for firm matches. Where a row states a size, it is once, few, many or the class of an expanded clone; other rows omit it.

NA	TRBV27	once	TRBJ1-5	CASSFGGGGNQPQHF	TGTGCCAGCAGTTTTGGGGGGGGCGGGAATCAGCCCCAGCATTTT
NA	TRBV3-1/TRBV3-2	NA	TRBJ2-5	CASSQGSKTQYF	TGTGCCAGCAGCCAAGGTTCCAAGACCCAGTACTTC
NA	TRBV2	NA	TRBJ1-1	CASMRGTEAFF	TGTGCCAGCATGCGGGGCACTGAAGCTTTCTTT
NA	TRBV25-1	NA	TRBJ2-7	CASSEARNPGEQYF	TGTGCCAGCAGTGAAGCGCGGAACCCGGGGGAGCAGTACTTC
TRBD1	TRBV7-9	NA	TRBJ2-7	CASSQDRDSYEQYF	TGTGCCAGCAGCCAAGACCGGGACAGCTACGAGCAGTACTTC
NA	TRBV4-2	NA	TRBJ2-2	CASSPLASMPNTGELFF	TGTGCCAGCAGCCCGCTGGCTAGCATGCCGAACACCGGGGAGCTGTTTTTT
TRBD1	TRBV5-4	once	TRBJ1-2	CASTPDRAYGYTF	TGTGCCAGCACCCCGGACAGGGCCTATGGCTACACCTTC
NA	TRBV29-1	NA	TRBJ2-5	CSVTGTSGETQYF	TGCAGCGTAACCGGGACATCAGGAGAGACCCAGTACTTC
NA	TRBV7-9	NA	TRBJ1-1	CASSLAGALNTEAFF	TGTGCCAGCAGCTTAGCGGGGGCCTTGAACACTGAAGCTTTCTTT
NA	TRBV9	NA	TRBJ1-2	CASSASPRGGQNF	TGTGCCAGCAGCGCTTCCCCAAGAGGAGGGCAAAACTTC
NA	TRBV19	NA	TRBJ2-7	CASSPGSSYEQYF	TGTGCCAGTAGTCCCGGGTCCTCCTACGAGCAGTACTTC
NA	TRBV3-1/TRBV3-2	NA	TRBJ2-2	CASSQDTGRRGTGELFF	TGTGCCAGCAGCCAAGATACGGGCCGGAGGGGAACCGGGGAGCTGTTTTTT
NA	TRBV7-2	NA	TRBJ1-5	CASSLAYRGGTSNQPQHF	TGTGCCAGCAGCCTCGCTTATCGAGGAGGGACTAGCAATCAGCCCCAGCATTTT
NA	TRBV28	NA	TRBJ1-1	CASSTQGTEAFF	TGTGCCAGCAGTACTCAGGGCACTGAAGCTTTCTTT
TRBD2	TRBV10-3	NA	TRBJ2-1	CAISESGGRAGDEQFF	TGTGCCATCAGTGAGTCTGGAGGGAGGGCCGGCGATGAGCAGTTCTTC
TRBD1	TRBV6-1	NA	TRBJ1-5	CASSAGQLQLF	TGTGCCAGCAGTGCGGGACAGCTACAACTTTTT
TRBD2	TRBV7-9	NA	TRBJ2-1	CASSLVGREGNEQFF	TGTGCCAGCAGCTTAGTAGGGCGGGAGGGTAATGAGCAGTTCTTC
TRBD1	TRBV27	NA	TRBJ1-6	CASSSDRGNSPLHF	TGTGCCAGCAGCTCGGACAGGGGCAATTCACCCCTCCACTTT
NA	TRBV4-2	NA	TRBJ1-5	CASSLELTRSNQPQHF	TGTGCCAGCAGCCTAGAGCTTACACGTAGCAATCAGCCCCAGCATTTT
NA	TRBV19	once	TRBJ1-1	CASSERLDTEAFF	TGTGCCAGTAGTGAAAGACTGGACACTGAAGCTTTCTTT
NA	TRBV28	NA	TRBJ2-3	CASSSARFVKRRTDTQYF	TGTGCCAGCAGTTCCGCCCGTTTCGTGAAGCGACGGACAGATACGCAGTATTTT
NA	TRBV5-4	NA	TRBJ1-6	CASSPGGAGRDNSPLHF	TGTGCCAGCAGCCCGGGGGGCGCAGGGAGAGATAATTCACCCCTCCACTTT
NA	TRBV18	NA	TRBJ2-4	CASSPMIASEAKNIQYF	TGTGCCAGCTCACCGATGATAGCTTCGGAAGCCAAAAACATTCAGTACTTC
NA	TRBV28	NA	TRBJ2-2	CASSLRPGAGELFF	TGTGCCAGCAGTTTACGGCCAGGGGCGGGGGAGCTGTTTTTT
NA	TRBV15	NA	TRBJ1-5	CATSRERTGYSNQPQHF	TGTGCCACCAGCAGAGAAAGAACCGGTTATAGCAATCAGCCCCAGCATTTT
TRBD1	TRBV28	once	TRBJ2-2	CASRTTGSTGELFF	TGTGCCAGCAGGACGACAGGGTCCACCGGGGAGCTGTTTTTT
NA	TRBV6-5	NA	TRBJ2-7	CASSSPSETSYEQYF	TGTGCCAGCAGTTCGCCCAGCGAGACCTCCTACGAGCAGTACTTC
TRBD2	TRBV7-2	NA	TRBJ2-1	CAILTSGGENEQFF	TGTGCCATCCTTACTAGCGGGGGGGAGAATGAGCAGTTCTTC
NA	TRBV29-1	NA	TRBJ1-1	CSVPRENTEAFF	TGCAGTGTTCCCCGGGAGAACACTGAAGCTTTCTTT
NA	TRBV6-5	NA	TRBJ2-7	CASSYSISDAYEQYF	TGTGCCAGCAGTTACTCGATTAGCGATGCCTACGAGCAGTACTTC
NA	TRBV7-9	NA	TRBJ2-3	CASSLSSNTDTQYF	TGTGCCAGCAGCTTAAGCTCGAACACAGATACGCAGTATTTT
TRBD1	TRBV3-1/TRBV3-2	few	TRBJ1-2	CASSQQGAGYTF	TGTGCCAGCAGCCAACAGGGGGCGGGCTACACCTTC
NA	TRBV21-1	NA	TRBJ1-4	CASSKGGEGGIPRGATNEKLFF	TGTGCCAGCAGCAAAGGAGGTGAGGGTGGGATCCCCCGTGGAGCAACTAATGAAAAACTGTTTTTT
TRBD1	TRBV10-1	NA	TRBJ2-7	CASSERDRAYEQYF	TGCGCCAGCAGTGAAAGGGACAGAGCCTACGAGCAGTACTTC
TRBD1	TRBV19	NA	TRBJ1-1	CASRDRKKNTEAFF	TGTGCCAGTAGGGACAGGAAAAAGAACACTGAAGCTTTCTTT
NA	TRBV9	NA	TRBJ2-3	CASSPRPASSTDTQYF	TGTGCCAGCAGCCCCCGCCCAGCGTCTAGCACAGATACGCAGTATTTT
TRBD2	TRBV18	NA	TRBJ2-3	CASSPPSGWSTDTQYF	TGTGCCAGCTCACCCCCTAGCGGCTGGAGCACAGATACGCAGTATTTT
NA	TRBV3-1/TRBV3-2	NA	TRBJ1-4	CASSTGINEKLFF	TGTGCCAGTAGTACCGGGATCAATGAAAAACTGTTTTTT
NA	TRBV7-9	NA	TRBJ2-1	CASAGSFYNEQFF	TGTGCCAGCGCGGGGAGTTTCTACAATGAGCAGTTCTTC
NA	TRBV11-1	many	TRBJ1-1	CASSNTVRGNAEAFF	TGTGCCAGCAGCAATACGGTGAGAGGCAACGCTGAAGCTTTCTTT
TRBD2	TRBV7-9	NA	TRBJ2-1	CASSFGAGGPDEQFF	TGTGCCAGCAGCTTTGGAGCGGGGGGGCCGGATGAGCAGTTCTTC
NA	TRBV5-1	NA	TRBJ1-1	CASRVGQDHTEAFF	TGCGCCAGCAGAGTAGGCCAGGATCACACTGAAGCTTTCTTT
TRBD2	TRBV30	NA	TRBJ2-5	CASTGRHGVETQYF	TGTGCCTCTACCGGGAGGCACGGAGTAGAAACCCAGTACTTC
NA	TRBV6-6	NA	TRBJ2-1	CASSYLRDLGNEQFF	TGTGCCAGCAGTTATCTCCGGGATTTAGGCAATGAGCAGTTCTTC
TRBD2	TRBV7-3	NA	TRBJ2-5	CASSRTSGVQETQYF	TGTGCCAGCAGTAGGACTAGCGGGGTCCAAGAGACCCAGTACTTC